This T cell receptor beta chain was identified during a study of blood T cell repertoires in COVID-19. In the study overall: T cells, B-cell-depleted T cells, or PBMCs provided the cDNA or gDNA that served as material.

Germline-derived CDR1 and CDR2 are KGHDR and SFDVKD. There are 14 residues in the CDR3. The V and J ends lost 6 bases and 2 bases, in that order; junction bases with no gene match: 5. The table came from immunoSEQ multiplex PCR; TCRdb's copy has only in-frame clones and leaves some out. This repertoire shows under 400,000 clones, 88% found once; its top ten account for over 0.9%. Exposed participants came across a COVID-19 case within 2 weeks before study entry. The sample holds one count of this clone. This chain joins TRBV24-1 and TRBJ2-7; 8 nucleotides line up with TRBD2. The source of this sequence is a woman younger than 45 who had been exposed to COVID-19. The source material was PBMCs or T cells enriched from blood (not recorded which). CDR3 region: CATSPSGGPYEQYF. The CDR3 nucleotides read TGTGCCACCAGTCCCTCGGGGGGGCCCTACGAGCAGTACTTC.